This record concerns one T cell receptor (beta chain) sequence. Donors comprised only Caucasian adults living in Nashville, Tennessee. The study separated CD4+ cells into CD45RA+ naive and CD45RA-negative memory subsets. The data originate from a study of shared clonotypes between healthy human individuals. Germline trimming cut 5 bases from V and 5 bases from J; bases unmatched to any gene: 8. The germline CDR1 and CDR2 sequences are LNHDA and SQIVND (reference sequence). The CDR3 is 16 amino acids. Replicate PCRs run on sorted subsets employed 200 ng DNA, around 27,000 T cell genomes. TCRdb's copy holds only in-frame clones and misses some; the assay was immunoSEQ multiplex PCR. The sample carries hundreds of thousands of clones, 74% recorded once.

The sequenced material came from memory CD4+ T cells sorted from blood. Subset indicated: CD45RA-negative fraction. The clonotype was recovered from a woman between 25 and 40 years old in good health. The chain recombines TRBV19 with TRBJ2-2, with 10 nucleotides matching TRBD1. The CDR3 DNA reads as TGTGCCAGTAGTCAGTCCGGGACAGGGGTGACCGGGGAGCTGTTTTTT. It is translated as CASSQSGTGVTGELFF.